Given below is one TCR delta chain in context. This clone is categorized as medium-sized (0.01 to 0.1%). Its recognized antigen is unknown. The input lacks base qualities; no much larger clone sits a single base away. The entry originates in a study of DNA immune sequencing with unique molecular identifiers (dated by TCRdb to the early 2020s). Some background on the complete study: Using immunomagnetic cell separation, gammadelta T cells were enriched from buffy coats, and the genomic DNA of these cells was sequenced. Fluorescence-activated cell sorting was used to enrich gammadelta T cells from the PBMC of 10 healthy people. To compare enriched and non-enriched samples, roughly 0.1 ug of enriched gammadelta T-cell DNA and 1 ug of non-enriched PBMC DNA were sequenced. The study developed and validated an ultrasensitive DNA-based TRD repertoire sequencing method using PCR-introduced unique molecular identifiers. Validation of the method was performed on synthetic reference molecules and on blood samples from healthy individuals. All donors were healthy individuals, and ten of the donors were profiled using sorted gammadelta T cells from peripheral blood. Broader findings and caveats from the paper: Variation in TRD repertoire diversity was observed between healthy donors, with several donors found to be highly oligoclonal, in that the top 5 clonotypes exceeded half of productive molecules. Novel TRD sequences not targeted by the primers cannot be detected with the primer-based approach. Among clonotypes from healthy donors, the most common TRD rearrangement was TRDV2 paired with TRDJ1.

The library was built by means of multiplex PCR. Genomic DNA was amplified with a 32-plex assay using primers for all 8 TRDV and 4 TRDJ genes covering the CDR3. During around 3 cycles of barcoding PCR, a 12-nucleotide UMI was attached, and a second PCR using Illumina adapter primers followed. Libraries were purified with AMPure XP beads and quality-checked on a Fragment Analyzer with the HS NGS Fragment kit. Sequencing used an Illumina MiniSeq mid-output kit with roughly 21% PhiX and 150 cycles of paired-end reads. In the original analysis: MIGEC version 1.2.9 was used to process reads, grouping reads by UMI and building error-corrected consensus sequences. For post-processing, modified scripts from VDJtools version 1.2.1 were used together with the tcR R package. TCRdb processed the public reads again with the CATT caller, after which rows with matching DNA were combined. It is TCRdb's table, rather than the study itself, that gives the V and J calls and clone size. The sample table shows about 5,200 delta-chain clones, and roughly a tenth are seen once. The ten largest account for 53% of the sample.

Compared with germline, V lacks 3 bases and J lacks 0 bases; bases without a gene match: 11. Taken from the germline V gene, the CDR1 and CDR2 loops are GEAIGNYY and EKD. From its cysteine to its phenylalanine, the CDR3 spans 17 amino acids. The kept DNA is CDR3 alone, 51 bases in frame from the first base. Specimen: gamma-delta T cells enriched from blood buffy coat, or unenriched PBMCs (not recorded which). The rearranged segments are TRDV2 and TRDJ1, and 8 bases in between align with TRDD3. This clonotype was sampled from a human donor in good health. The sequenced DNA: TGTGCCTGTGACTCGCTGGGGGAAGGGACGTACACCGATAAACTCATCTTT. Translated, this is CACDSLGEGTYTDKLIF.